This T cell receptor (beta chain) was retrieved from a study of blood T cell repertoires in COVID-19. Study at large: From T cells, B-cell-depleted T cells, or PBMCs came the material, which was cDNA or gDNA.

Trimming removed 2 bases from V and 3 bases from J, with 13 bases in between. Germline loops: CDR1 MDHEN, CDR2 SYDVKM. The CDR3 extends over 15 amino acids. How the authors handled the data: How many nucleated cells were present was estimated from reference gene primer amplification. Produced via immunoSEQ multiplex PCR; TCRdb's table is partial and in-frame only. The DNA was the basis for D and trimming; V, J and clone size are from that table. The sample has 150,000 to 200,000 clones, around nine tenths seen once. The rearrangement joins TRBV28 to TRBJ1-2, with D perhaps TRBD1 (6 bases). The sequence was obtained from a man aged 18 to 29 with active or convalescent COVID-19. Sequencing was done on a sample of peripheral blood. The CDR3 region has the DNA TGTGCCAGCAGTTTACTGGGGGAGGGGGACTATGGCTACACCTTC. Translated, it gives CASSLLGEGDYGYTF.